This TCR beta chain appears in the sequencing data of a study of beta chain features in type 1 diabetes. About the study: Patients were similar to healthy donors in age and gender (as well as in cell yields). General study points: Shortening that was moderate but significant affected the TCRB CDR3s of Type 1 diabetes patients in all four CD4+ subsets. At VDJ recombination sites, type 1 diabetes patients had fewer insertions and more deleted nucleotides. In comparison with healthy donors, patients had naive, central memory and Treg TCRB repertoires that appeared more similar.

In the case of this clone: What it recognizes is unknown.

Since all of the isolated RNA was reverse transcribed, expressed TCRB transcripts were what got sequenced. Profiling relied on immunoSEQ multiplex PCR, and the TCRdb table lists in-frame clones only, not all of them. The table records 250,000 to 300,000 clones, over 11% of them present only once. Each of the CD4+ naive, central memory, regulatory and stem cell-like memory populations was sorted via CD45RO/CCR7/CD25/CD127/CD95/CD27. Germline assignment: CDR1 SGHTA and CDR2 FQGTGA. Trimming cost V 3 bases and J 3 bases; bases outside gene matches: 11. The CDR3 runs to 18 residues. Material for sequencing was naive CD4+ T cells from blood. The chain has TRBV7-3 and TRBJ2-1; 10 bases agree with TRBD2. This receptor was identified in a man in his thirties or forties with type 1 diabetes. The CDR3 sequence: CASSFRASGSVDYNEQFF. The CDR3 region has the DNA TGTGCCAGCAGCTTTAGGGCTAGCGGGAGCGTGGACTACAATGAGCAGTTCTTC.